This is a list of T cell receptor beta chains from one sample in a study of cytomegalovirus exposure and HLA in healthy donors. Sequenced by immunoSEQ multiplex PCR; TCRdb stores in-frame clones only, minus some. Among over 110,000 clones, around nine tenths were seen once, and the ten largest hold around 10%. The sample was PBMCs. Receptors were obtained from a man aged 18 to 35 in good health and CMV-seropositive. The conserved cysteine and the conserved F or W are not part of the CDR3 here.

v_call cdr3_aa
TRBV6-5 ASSTNDRDNQPQH
TRBV9 ASSVSKGGGTEAF
TRBV28 ASSQSSRLGAYEQY
TRBV27 ASSLAAAYNEQF
TRBV19 ASSITGQALGVQPQH
TRBV5-6 ASSLEQTIDTQY
TRBV18 ASSPPWGGFYGYT
TRBV20-1 SASGQGAGT
TRBV7-6 ASSFDRIGEKLF
TRBV27 ASSLWTGYYEQY
TRBV2 ASRGGPDTRGNQPQH
TRBV5-6 ASSRTGESEAF
TRBV27 ASTKLRQGEHGYT
TRBV18 ASSPPRTGSPPPYEQY
TRBV9 ASSVGRGVGTQY
TRBV7-2 ASSLSPGGPGELF
TRBV5-1 ASSLDGARSGNTIY
TRBV29-1 SAASSYNEQF